This T cell receptor (beta chain) was identified in a study of PD-1 blockade in classical Hodgkin lymphoma. In the study overall: On a schedule of every 2 weeks, patients received nivolumab 3 mg/kg intravenously.

Note on this clone: What it recognizes is unknown.

In every patient, relapse followed autologous stem cell transplantation, while exposure to brentuximab vedotin differed. Classifying best responses yielded complete response, partial response or progressive disease. General study points: Repertoire differences have undefined causes, possibly disease activity or prior therapy. Newly diagnosed patients were reported to exhibit reduced baseline TCR diversity relative to healthy donors.

The length of the CDR3 is 12 residues. V dropped 10 bases and J dropped 3 bases, with 13 bases sitting between them. Germline CDR1 is SEHNR and CDR2 is FQNEAQ (reference sequence). Sequencing was performed with immunoSEQ multiplex PCR; in TCRdb, only in-frame clones are kept and a portion is missing. The sample carries 35,000 to 55,000 clones, approximately 70% recorded once. Sequences were derived from peripheral blood mononuclear cells (PBMCs), sampled before the second cycle of nivolumab. This rearrangement joins TRBV7-9 to TRBJ2-7, with D possibly TRBD1 on 6 matching bases. This TCR derives from a human donor with classical Hodgkin lymphoma. The CDR3 nucleotides read TGTGCCACCAGGACAGATGACTACGAGCAGTACTTC. It yields the protein CATRTDDYEQYF.